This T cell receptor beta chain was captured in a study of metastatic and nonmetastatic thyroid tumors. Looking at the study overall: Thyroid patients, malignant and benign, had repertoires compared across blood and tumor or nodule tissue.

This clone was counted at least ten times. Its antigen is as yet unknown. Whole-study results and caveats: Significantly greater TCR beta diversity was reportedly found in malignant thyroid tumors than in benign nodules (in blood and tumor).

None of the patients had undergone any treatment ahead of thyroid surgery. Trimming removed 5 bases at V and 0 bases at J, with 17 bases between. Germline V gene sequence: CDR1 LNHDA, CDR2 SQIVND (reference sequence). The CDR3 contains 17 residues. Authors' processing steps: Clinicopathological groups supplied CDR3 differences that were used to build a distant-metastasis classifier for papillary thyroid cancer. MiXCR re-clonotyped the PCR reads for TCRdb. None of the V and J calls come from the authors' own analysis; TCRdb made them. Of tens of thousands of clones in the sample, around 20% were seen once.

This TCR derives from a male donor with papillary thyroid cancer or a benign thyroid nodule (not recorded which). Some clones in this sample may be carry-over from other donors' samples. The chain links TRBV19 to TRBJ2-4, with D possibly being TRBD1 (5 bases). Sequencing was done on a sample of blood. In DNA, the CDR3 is TGTGCCAGTAGTCCGCGACAGACGCCTTTAGCCAAAAACATTCAGTACTTC. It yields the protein CASSPRQTPLAKNIQYF. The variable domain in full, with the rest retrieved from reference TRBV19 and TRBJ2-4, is DGGITQSPKYLFRKEGQNVTLSCEQNLNHDAMYWYRQDPGQGLRLIYYSQIVNDFQKGDIAEGYSVSREKKESFPLTVTSAQKNPTAFYLCASSPRQTPLAKNIQYFGAGTRLSVL.